Listed below are T cell receptor beta chains from one sample, sequenced in a study of T cell responses to AZD1222 COVID-19 vaccine. TCRdb's copy holds only in-frame clones and misses some; the assay was immunoSEQ multiplex PCR. Here the sample spans some 140,000 clones, 84% being singletons. Here the sequenced sample was peripheral blood, taken on day 0 of AZD1222 vaccination. The receptors stem from an adult in good health. CDR3s include the opening cysteine and the closing phenylalanine or tryptophan. The D gene is left open where the match is weak. A row's size may be missing; if present it is once, few, many or a size class.

j_call v_call clone_size d_call cdr3_aa cdr3_nt
TRBJ1-1 TRBV11-3 once - CASGPDPNTEAFF TGTGCCAGCGGACCGGACCCGAACACTGAAGCTTTCTTT
TRBJ2-7 TRBV2 once - CASSESGRLDYEQYF TGTGCCAGCAGTGAAAGTGGAAGGTTGGACTACGAGCAGTACTTC
TRBJ1-2 TRBV5-1 - - CASSLGQPNYGYTF TGCGCCAGCAGCTTGGGGCAACCTAACTATGGCTACACCTTC
TRBJ1-6 TRBV3-1/TRBV3-2 - TRBD1 CASSPHDRGNNSPLHF TGTGCCAGCAGCCCCCACGACAGGGGGAACAATTCACCCCTCCACTTT
TRBJ2-3 TRBV11-2 - TRBD2 CASSRRTSGVADTQYF TGTGCCAGCAGCCGACGAACGAGCGGGGTGGCAGATACGCAGTATTTT
TRBJ2-3 TRBV18 - - CASSPAKVKGDTQYF TGTGCCAGCTCACCTGCGAAGGTAAAAGGAGATACGCAGTATTTT
TRBJ1-2 TRBV18 - - CASSPPSGSGRGYTF TGTGCCAGCTCACCACCGTCCGGATCTGGGAGAGGCTACACCTTC
TRBJ1-2 TRBV6-4 - TRBD1 CASRSGTGAGYTF TGTGCCAGCAGATCCGGGACAGGGGCCGGCTACACCTTC
TRBJ2-5 TRBV6-5 - TRBD1 CASSYSGTGETQYF TGTGCCAGCAGTTACTCCGGGACAGGGGAGACCCAGTACTTC
TRBJ1-2 TRBV14 - - CASSQDFSDPGGYTF TGTGCCAGCAGCCAAGACTTTTCTGACCCTGGTGGCTACACCTTC
TRBJ1-3 TRBV18 - - CASSPGAGGNTIYF TGTGCCAGCTCACCAGGGGCAGGCGGAAACACCATATATTTT
TRBJ2-1 TRBV7-9 - - CASSLARNNEQFF TGTGCCAGCAGCTTAGCGCGAAACAATGAGCAGTTCTTC
TRBJ2-5 TRBV11-2 - - CASSPIWQGETQYF TGTGCCAGCAGCCCGATTTGGCAGGGCGAGACCCAGTACTTC
TRBJ2-3 TRBV9 once TRBD2 CASSVVGLNSDTQYF TGTGCCAGCAGCGTAGTGGGACTAAATTCAGATACGCAGTATTTT
TRBJ1-2 TRBV18 - TRBD1 CASSPTGTGVQYGYTF TGTGCCAGCTCACCGACCGGGACAGGGGTCCAATATGGCTACACCTTC
TRBJ2-3 TRBV9 - - CASSVVGDTQYF TGTGCCAGCAGCGTAGTCGGGGATACGCAGTATTTT
TRBJ1-5 TRBV7-8 - - CASSFQADSFNQPQHF TGTGCCAGCAGCTTCCAAGCGGACAGCTTCAATCAGCCCCAGCATTTT
TRBJ2-2 TRBV28 - - CASSSQMVWNTGELFF TGTGCCAGCAGTTCTCAGATGGTTTGGAACACCGGGGAGCTGTTTTTT
TRBJ1-1 TRBV21-1 - - CAGQGNTEAFF TGTGCCGGACAGGGGAACACTGAAGCTTTCTTT
TRBJ1-4 TRBV30 - TRBD1 CAWSEDRGRVLFF TGTGCCTGGAGCGAAGACAGGGGACGAGTACTGTTTTTT